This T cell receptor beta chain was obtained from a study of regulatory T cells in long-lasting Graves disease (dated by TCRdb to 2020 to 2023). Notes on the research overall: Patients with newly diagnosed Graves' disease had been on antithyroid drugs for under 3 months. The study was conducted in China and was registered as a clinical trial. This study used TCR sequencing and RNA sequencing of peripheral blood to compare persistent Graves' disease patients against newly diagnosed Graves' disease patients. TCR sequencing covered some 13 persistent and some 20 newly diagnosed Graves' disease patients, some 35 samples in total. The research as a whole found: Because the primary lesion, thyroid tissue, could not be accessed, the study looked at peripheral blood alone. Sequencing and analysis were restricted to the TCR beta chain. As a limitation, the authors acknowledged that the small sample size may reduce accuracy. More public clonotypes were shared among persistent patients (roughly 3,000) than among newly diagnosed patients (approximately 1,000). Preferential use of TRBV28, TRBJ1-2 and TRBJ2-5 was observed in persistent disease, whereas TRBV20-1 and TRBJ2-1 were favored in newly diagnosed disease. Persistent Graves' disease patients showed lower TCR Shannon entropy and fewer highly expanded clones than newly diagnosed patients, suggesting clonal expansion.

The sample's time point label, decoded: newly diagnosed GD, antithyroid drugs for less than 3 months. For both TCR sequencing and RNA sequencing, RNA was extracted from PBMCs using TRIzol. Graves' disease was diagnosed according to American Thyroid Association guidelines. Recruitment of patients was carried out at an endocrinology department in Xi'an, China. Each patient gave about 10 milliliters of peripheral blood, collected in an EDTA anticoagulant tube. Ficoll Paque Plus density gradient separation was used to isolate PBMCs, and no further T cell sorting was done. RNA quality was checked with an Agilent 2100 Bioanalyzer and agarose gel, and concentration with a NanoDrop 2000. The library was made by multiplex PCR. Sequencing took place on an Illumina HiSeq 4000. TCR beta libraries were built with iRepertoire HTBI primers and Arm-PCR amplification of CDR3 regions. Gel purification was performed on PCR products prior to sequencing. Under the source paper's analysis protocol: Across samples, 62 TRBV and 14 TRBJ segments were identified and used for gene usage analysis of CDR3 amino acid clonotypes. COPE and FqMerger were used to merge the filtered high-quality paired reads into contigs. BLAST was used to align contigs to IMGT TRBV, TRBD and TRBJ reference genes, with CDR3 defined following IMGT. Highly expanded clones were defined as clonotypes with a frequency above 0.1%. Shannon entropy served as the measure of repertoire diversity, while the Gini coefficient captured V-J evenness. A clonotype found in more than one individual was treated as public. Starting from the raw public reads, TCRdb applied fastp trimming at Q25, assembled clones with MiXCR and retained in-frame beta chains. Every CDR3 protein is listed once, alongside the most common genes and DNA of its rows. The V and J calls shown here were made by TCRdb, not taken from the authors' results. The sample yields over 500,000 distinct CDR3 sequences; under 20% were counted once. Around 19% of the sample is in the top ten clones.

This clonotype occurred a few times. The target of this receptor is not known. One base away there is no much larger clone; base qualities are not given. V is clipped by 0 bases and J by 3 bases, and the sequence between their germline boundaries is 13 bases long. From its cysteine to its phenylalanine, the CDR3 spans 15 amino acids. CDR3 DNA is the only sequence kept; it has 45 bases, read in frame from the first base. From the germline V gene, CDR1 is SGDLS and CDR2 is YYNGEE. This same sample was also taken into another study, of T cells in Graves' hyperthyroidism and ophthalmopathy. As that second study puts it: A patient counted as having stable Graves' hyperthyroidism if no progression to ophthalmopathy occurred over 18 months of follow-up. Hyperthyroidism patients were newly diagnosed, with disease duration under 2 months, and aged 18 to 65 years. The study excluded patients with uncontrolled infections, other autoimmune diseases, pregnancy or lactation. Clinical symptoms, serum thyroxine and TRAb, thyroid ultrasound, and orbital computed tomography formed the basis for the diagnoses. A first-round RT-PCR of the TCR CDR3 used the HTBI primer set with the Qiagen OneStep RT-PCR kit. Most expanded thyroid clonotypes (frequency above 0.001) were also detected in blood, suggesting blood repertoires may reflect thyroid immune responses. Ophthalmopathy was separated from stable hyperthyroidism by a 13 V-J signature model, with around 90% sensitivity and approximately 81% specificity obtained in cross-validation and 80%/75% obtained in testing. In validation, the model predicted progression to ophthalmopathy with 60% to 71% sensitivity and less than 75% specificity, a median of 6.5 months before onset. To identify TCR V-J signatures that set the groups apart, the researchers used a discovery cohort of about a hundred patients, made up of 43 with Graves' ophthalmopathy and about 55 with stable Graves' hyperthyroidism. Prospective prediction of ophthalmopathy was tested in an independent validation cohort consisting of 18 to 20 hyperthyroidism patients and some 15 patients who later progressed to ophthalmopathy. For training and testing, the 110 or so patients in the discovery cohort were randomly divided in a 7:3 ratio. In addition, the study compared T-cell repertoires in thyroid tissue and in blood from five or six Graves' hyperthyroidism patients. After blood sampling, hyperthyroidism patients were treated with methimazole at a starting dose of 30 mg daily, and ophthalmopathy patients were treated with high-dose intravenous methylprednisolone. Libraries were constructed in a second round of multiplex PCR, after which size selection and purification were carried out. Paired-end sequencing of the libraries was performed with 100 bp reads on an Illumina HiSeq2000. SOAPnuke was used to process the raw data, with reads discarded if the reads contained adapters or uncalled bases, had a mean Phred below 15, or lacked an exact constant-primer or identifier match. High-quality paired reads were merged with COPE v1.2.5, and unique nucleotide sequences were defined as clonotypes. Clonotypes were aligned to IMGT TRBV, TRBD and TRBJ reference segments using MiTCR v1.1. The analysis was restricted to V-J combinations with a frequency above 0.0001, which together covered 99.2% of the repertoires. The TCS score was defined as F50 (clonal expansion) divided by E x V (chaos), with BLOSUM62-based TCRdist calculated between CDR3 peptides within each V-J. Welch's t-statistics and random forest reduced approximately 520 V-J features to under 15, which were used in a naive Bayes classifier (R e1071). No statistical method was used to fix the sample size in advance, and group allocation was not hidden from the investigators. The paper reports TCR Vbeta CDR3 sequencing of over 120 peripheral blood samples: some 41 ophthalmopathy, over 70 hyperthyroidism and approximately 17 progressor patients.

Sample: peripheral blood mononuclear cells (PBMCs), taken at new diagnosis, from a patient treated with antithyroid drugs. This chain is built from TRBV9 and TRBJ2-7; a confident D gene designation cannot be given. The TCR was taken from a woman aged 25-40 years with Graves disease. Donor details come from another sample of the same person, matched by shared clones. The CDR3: CASSVGDGYLYEQYF. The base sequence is TGTGCCAGCAGCGTAGGTGATGGCTACCTCTACGAGCAGTACTTC.